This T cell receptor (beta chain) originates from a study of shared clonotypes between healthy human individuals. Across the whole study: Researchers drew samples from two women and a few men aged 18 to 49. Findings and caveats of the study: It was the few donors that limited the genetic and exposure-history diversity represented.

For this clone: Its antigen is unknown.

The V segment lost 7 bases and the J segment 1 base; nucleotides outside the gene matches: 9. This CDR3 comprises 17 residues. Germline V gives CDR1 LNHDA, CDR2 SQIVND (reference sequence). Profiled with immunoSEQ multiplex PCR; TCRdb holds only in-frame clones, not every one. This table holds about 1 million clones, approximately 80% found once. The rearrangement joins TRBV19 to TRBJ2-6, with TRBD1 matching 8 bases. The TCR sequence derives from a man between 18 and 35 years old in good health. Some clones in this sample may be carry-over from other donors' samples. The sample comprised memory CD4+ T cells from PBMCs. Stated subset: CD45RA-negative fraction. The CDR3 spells CASTPGQGSSGANVLTF. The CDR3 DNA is TGTGCCAGTACCCCCGGACAGGGTTCTTCTGGGGCCAACGTCCTGACTTTC.